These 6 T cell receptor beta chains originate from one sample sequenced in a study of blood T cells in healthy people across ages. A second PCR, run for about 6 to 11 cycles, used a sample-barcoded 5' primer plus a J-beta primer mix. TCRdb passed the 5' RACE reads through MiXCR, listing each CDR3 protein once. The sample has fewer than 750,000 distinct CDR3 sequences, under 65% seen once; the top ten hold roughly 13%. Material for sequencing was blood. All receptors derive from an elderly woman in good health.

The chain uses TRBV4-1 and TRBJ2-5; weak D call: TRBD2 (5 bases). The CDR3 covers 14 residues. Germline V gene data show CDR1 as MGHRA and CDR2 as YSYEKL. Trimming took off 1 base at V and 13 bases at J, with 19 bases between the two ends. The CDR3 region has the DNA TGCGCCAGCAGCCAAGGTGGAACCGGGATTCCGACGTACTTC. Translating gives CASSQGGTGIPTYF.

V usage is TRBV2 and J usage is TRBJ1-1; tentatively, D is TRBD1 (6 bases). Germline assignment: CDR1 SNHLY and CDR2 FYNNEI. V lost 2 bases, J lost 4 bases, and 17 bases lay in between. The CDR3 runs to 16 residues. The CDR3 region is CASSEIQGMRGTEAFF. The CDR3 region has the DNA TGTGCCAGCAGTGAAATACAGGGCATGAGGGGCACTGAAGCTTTCTTT.

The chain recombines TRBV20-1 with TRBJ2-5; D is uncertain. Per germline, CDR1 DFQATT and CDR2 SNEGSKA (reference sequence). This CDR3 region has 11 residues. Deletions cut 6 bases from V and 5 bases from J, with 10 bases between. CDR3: CSADQRETQYF. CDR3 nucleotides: TGCAGTGCAGACCAGAGGGAGACCCAGTACTTC.

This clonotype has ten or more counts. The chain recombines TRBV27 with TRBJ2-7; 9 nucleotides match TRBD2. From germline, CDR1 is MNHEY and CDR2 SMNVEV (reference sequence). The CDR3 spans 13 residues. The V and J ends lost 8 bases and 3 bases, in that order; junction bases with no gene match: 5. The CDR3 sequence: CASAGGPLYEQYF. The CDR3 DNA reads TGTGCCAGCGCGGGAGGGCCTCTCTACGAGCAGTACTTC.

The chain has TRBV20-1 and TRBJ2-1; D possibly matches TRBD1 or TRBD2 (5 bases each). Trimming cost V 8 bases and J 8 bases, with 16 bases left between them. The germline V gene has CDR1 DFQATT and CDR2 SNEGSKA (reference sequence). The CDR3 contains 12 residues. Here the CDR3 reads CSTQRWGYEQFF. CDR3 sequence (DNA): TGCAGTACGCAGAGGTGGGGGTATGAGCAGTTCTTC.

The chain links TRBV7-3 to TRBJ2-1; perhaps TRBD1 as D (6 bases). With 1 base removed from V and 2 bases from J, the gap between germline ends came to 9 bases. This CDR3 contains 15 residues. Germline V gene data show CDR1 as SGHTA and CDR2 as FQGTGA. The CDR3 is CASSLNRVTYNEQFF. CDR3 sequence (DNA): TGTGCCAGCAGCTTAAACAGGGTGACCTACAATGAGCAGTTCTTC.